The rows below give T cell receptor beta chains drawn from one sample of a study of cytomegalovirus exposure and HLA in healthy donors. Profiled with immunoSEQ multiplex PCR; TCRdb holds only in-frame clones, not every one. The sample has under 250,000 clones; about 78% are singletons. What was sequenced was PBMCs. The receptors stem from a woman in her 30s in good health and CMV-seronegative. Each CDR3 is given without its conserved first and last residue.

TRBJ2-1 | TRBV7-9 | ASSLATGSWGNEQF
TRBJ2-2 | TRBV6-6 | ASWTGGTGELF
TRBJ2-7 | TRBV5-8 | ASSYPGQVYEQY
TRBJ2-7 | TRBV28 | ASSLPGTVLRYEQY
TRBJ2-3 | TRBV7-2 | ASSLASVIFTDTQY
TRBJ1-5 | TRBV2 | ASSERPGWNQPQH
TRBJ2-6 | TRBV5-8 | ASSWGLISGANVLT
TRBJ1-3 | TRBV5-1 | ASSVDRDAAGNTIY
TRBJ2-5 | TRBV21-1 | ARRTGGLAGGPYQETQY
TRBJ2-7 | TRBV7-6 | ASSLGQGLNEQY
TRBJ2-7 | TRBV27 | ASSFGTSGPYEQY
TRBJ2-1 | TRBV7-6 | ASSPGEAPYNEQF
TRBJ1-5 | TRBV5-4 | ASSLAGSNQPQH
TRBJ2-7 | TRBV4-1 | ASSQALNSPYEQY
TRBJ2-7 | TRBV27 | ASSFVSNRGLRYEQY
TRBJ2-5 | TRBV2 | ASSQVQETQY
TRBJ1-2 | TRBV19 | ASSIRGDTDYGYT
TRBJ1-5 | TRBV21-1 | ASSKVGVRGSNQPQH
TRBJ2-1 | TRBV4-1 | ASSQSTYNEQF
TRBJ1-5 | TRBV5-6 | ASSLAFSSNQPQH
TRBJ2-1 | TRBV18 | ASSHTSGRANEQF
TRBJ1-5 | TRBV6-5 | ASSYSISGSNQPQH
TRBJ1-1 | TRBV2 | ASSLTEGPWSTEAF
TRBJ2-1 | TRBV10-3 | AISDIAGGLFGNEQF
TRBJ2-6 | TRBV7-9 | SSSFGLAGSGANVLT
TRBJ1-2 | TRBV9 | ASSVDFRTGGVYGYT
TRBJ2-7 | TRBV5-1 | ASSNRTGAYEQY
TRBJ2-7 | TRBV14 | ASSQGPSASGGPRGEQY
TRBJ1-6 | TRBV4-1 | ASSHSPGQTNSPLH
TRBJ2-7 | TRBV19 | ASSTRDSYEQY
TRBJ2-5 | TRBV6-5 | ASSRTIQETQY
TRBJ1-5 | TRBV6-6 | ASSYTSSFLRQPQH
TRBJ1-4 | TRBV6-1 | ASRRQGDEKLF
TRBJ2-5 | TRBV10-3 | AISEIRVVGGETQY
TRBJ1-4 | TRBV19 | ASSMGQGIGKLF
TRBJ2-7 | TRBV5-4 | ASSLPGGRYEQY
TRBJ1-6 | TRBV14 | ASSLGGGGYNSPLH
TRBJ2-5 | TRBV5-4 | ASNLATPGGETQY
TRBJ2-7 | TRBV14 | ASSYRGGLYEQY
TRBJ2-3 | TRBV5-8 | ASSPTAGLVTDTQY
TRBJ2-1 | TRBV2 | ASSRLADNEQF
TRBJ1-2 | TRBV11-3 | ASSPPRTVNYGYT
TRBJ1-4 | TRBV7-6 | ASSSRRRGEKLF
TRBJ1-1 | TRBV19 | ASSIFGGPEAF
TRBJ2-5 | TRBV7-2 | ASSFRGGQETQY
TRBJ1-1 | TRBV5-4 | ASSTEMGGIEAF
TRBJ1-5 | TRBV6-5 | ASASSGYQPQH
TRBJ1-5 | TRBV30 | AWSAQSNQPQH
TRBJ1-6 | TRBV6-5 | ASSPGFGGSPLH
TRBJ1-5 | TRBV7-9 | ASSSGGQPQH
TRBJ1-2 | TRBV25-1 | ATKWGELGGYP
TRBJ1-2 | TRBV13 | ASSLGSGRNYGYT
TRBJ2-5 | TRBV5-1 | ASSLGQFQETQY
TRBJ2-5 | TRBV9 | ASSGHRVGETQY
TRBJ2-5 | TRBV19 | ASSIVGTGQETQY
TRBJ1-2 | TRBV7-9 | ASSLGQLAGNGYT